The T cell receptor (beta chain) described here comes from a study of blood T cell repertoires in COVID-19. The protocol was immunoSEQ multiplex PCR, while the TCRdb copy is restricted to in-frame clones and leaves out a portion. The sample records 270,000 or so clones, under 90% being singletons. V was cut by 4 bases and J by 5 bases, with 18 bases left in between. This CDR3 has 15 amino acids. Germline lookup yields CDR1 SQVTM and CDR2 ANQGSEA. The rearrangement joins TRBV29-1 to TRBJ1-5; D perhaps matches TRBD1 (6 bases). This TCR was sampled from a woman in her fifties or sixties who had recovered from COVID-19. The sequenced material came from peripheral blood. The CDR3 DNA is TGCAGCGTTGCCTTGGGGGTAGGGGGAGATCAGCCCCAGCATTTT. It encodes CSVALGVGGDQPQHF.